The rows below give T cell receptor beta chains drawn from one sample of a study of T cell changes during pregnancy in multiple sclerosis. Assay: immunoSEQ multiplex PCR; the TCRdb copy retains only in-frame clones and omits some. This sample has under 35,000 clones; approximately 81% occur once, and the top ten carry 8.3%. Sample: CD8+ T cells from peripheral blood mononuclear cells, taken after pregnancy. Every receptor here comes from a female donor with multiple sclerosis, enrolled in a pregnancy study. CDR3s include the opening cysteine and the closing phenylalanine or tryptophan. D genes are given only for firm matches. A clone size is listed for some rows: how often the clone was seen (once, few, many), or a class if it is expanded.

j_gene: TRBJ1-4
v_gene: TRBV9
d_gene: NA
abundance: NA
CDR3aa: CASSLRFDNEKLFF
CDR3nt: TGTGCCAGCAGCCTCAGGTTCGATAATGAAAAACTGTTTTTT

j_gene: TRBJ2-7
v_gene: TRBV6-5
d_gene: NA
abundance: NA
CDR3aa: CASSYQGYEQYF
CDR3nt: TGTGCCAGCAGTTACCAGGGATACGAGCAGTACTTC

j_gene: TRBJ1-2
v_gene: TRBV30
d_gene: TRBD1
abundance: NA
CDR3aa: CAWENPGQGSGYTF
CDR3nt: TGTGCCTGGGAGAACCCGGGACAGGGGTCTGGCTACACCTTC

j_gene: TRBJ1-3
v_gene: TRBV9
d_gene: NA
abundance: NA
CDR3aa: CASSVGTGNTIYF
CDR3nt: TGTGCCAGCAGCGTTGGGACAGGAAACACCATATATTTT

j_gene: TRBJ1-1
v_gene: TRBV4-3
d_gene: NA
abundance: NA
CDR3aa: CASSQDGLVQENTEAFF
CDR3nt: TGCGCCAGCAGCCAAGATGGCTTGGTACAGGAGAACACTGAAGCTTTCTTT

j_gene: TRBJ2-1
v_gene: TRBV11-3
d_gene: NA
abundance: NA
CDR3aa: CASSFSGSSYNEQFF
CDR3nt: TGTGCCAGCAGCTTCTCCGGGAGCTCCTACAATGAGCAGTTCTTC

j_gene: TRBJ1-4
v_gene: TRBV6-6
d_gene: TRBD1
abundance: NA
CDR3aa: CASTPRETGDEKLFF
CDR3nt: TGTGCCAGCACCCCAAGGGAGACAGGGGATGAAAAACTGTTTTTT

j_gene: TRBJ1-6
v_gene: TRBV14
d_gene: NA
abundance: NA
CDR3aa: CASSQGGNPYSPLHF
CDR3nt: TGTGCCAGCAGCCAAGGAGGCAATCCCTACTCACCCCTCCACTTT

j_gene: TRBJ2-3
v_gene: TRBV9
d_gene: TRBD1
abundance: NA
CDR3aa: CASSLVGTGGDTQYF
CDR3nt: TGTGCCAGCAGCCTCGTCGGGACAGGGGGAGATACGCAGTATTTT

j_gene: TRBJ2-3
v_gene: TRBV7-3
d_gene: TRBD1
abundance: NA
CDR3aa: CASSLGTVETDTQYF
CDR3nt: TGTGCCAGCAGCTTAGGGACAGTGGAGACAGATACGCAGTATTTT

j_gene: TRBJ1-1
v_gene: TRBV9
d_gene: NA
abundance: few
CDR3aa: CASSPRRGMNTEAFF
CDR3nt: TGTGCCAGCAGCCCCCGACGGGGAATGAACACTGAAGCTTTCTTT

j_gene: TRBJ1-1
v_gene: TRBV7-2
d_gene: TRBD1
abundance: NA
CDR3aa: CASSSGQVFRGTEAFF
CDR3nt: TGTGCCAGCAGCTCGGGACAGGTCTTCCGGGGCACTGAAGCTTTCTTT

j_gene: TRBJ1-2
v_gene: TRBV9
d_gene: NA
abundance: NA
CDR3aa: CASSVAYRANYGYTF
CDR3nt: TGTGCCAGCAGCGTAGCTTACAGGGCTAACTATGGCTACACCTTC

j_gene: TRBJ2-1
v_gene: TRBV7-9
d_gene: TRBD2
abundance: NA
CDR3aa: CASSLAGTSLNEQFF
CDR3nt: TGTGCCAGCAGCTTAGCCGGGACTAGCTTAAATGAGCAGTTCTTC

j_gene: TRBJ1-2
v_gene: TRBV2
d_gene: NA
abundance: NA
CDR3aa: CATGGANYGYTF
CDR3nt: TGTGCCACCGGGGGGGCTAACTATGGCTACACCTTC

j_gene: TRBJ1-2
v_gene: TRBV6-5
d_gene: NA
abundance: NA
CDR3aa: CASSSAREANYGYTF
CDR3nt: TGTGCCAGCAGTTCAGCTCGGGAGGCTAACTATGGCTACACCTTC

j_gene: TRBJ2-7
v_gene: TRBV27
d_gene: TRBD1
abundance: NA
CDR3aa: CASSSGTGGGEQYF
CDR3nt: TGTGCCAGCAGCTCAGGGACAGGGGGCGGTGAGCAGTACTTC